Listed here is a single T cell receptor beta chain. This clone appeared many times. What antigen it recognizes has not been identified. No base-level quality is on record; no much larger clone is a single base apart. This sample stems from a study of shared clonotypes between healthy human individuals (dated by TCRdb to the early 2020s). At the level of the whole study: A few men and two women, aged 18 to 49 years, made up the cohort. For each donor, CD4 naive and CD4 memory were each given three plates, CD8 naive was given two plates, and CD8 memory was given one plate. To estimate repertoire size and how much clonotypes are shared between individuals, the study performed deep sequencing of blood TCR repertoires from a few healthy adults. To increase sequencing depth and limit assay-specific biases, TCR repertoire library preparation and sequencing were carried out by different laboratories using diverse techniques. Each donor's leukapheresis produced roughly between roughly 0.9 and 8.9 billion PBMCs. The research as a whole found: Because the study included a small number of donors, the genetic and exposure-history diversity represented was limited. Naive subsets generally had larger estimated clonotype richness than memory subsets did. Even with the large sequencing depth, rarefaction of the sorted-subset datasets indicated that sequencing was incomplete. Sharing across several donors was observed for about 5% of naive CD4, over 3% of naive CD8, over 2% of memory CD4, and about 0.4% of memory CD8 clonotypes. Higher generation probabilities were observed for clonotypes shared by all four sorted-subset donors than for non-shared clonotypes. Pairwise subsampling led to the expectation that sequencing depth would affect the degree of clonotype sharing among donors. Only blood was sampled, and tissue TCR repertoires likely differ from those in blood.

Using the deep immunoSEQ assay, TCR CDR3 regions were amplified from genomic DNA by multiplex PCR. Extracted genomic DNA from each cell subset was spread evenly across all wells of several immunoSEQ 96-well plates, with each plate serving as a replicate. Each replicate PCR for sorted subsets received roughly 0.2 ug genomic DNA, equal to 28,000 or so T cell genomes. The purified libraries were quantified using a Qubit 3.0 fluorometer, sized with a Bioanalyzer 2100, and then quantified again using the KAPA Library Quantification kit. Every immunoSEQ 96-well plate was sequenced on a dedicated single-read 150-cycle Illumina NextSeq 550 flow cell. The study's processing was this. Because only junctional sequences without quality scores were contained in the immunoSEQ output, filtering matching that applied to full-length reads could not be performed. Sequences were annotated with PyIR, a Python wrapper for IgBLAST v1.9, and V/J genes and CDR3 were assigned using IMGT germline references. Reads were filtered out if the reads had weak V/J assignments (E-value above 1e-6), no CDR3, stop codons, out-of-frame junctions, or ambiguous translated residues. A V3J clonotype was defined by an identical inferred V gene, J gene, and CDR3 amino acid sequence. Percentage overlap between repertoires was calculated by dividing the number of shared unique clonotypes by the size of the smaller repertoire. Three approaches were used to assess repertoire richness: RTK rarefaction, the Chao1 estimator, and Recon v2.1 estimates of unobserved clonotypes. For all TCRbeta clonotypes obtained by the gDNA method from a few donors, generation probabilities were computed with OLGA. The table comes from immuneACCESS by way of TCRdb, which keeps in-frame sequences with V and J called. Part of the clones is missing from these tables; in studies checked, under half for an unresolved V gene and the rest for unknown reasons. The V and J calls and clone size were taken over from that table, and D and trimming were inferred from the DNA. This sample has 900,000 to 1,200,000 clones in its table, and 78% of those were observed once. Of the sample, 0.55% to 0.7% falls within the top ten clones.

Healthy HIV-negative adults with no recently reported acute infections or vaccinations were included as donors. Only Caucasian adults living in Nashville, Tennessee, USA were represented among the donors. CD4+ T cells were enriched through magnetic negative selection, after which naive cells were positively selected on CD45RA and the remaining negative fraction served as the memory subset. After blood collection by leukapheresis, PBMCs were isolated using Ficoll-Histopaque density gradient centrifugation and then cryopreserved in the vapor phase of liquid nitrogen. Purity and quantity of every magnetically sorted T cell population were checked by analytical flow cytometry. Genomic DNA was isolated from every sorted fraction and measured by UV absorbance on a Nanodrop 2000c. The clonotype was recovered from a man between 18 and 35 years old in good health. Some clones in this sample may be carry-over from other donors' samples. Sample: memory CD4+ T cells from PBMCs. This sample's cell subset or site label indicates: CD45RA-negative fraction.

The sequence in DNA is TGTGCCAGCAGTGACCATCTAGCGGGGTCCTACGAGCAGTACTTC. Protein translation: CASSDHLAGSYEQYF. The chain employs TRBV6-1 and TRBJ2-7, with 9 central nucleotides matching TRBD2. Counted from cysteine to phenylalanine, this CDR3 has 15 amino acids. The entry retains the CDR3 DNA only, 45 bases that are in frame from base 1. Via the germline V gene, CDR1 is MNHNS and CDR2 SASEGT. Clipping removes 3 bases from V and 1 base from J, with 4 as the unmatched junction base count.